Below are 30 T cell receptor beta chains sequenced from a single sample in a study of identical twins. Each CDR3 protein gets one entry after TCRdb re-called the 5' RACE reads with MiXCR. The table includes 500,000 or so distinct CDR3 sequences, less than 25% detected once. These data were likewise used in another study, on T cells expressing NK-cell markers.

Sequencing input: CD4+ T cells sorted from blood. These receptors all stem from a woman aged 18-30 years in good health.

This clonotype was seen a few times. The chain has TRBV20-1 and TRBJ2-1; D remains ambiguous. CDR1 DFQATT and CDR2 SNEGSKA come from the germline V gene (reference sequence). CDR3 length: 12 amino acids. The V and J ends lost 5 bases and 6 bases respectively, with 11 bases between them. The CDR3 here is CSAPRPANEQFF. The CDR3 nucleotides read TGCAGTGCTCCAAGACCGGCCAATGAGCAGTTCTTC.

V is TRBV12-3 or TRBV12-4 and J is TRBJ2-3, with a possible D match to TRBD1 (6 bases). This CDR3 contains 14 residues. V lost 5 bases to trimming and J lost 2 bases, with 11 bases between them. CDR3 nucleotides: TGTGCCAGCAGTCCGCAGGGGACCACAGATACGCAGTATTTT. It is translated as CASSPQGTTDTQYF.

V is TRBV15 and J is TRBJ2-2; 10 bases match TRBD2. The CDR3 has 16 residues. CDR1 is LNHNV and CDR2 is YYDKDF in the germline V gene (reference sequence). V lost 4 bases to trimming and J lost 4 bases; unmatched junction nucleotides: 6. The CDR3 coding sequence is TGTGCCACCAGCACCAGAGCGGGGGGGCCCACCGGGGAGCTGTTTTTT. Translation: CATSTRAGGPTGELFF.

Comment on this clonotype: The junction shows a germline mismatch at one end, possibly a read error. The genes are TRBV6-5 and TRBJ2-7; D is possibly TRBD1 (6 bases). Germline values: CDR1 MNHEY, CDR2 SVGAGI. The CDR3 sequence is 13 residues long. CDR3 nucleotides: TGTGCCAGCAGTTACTCGGGGGCCTACGAGCAGAACTTC. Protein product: CASSYSGAYEQNF.

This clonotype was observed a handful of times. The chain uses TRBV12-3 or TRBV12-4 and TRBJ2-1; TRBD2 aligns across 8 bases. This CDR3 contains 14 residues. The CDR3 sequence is CATAGVAGYNEQFF. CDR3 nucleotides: TGTGCTACCGCGGGGGTAGCGGGGTACAATGAGCAGTTCTTC.

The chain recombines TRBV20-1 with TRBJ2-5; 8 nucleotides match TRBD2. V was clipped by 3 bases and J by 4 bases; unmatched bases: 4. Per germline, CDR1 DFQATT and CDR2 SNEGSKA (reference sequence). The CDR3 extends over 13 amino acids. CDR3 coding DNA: TGCAGTGCTAGGCGGGGGGCTGGAGAGACCCAGTACTTC. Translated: CSARRGAGETQYF.

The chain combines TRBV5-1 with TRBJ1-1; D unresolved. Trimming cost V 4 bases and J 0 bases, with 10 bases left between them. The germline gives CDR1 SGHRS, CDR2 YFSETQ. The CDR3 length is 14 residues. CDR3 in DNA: TGCGCCAGCAGCCCGTCTACGGTGAACACTGAAGCTTTCTTT. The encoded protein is CASSPSTVNTEAFF.

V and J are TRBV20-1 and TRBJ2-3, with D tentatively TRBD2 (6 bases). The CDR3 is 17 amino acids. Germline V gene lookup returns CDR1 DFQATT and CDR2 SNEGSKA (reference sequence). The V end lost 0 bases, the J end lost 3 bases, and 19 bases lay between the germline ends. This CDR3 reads CSARDLPGAGFTDTQYF. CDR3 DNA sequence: TGCAGTGCTAGAGATCTCCCCGGGGCGGGGTTTACAGATACGCAGTATTTT.

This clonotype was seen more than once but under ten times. CDR3 DNA sequence: TGTGCCAGCAGCTTATGGGCACTAGCGGGAGGGGTAAACGAGCAGTACTTC. It codes for CASSLWALAGGVNEQYF. The rearrangement uses TRBV7-9 and TRBJ2-7, with TRBD2 identical over 13 bases. The CDR3 extends over 17 amino acids. V shed 2 bases, J shed 5 bases, and the junction held 9 bases outside the gene matches. Germline V CDR1 and CDR2: SEHNR, FQNEAQ (reference sequence).

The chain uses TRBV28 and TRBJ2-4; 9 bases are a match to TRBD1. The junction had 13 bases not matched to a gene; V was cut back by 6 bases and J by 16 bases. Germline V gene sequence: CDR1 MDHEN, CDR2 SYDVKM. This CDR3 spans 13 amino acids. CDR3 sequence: CASSRPGTGSAYF. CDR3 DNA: TGTGCCAGCAGCCGTCCCGGGACAGGGTCGGCATACTTC.

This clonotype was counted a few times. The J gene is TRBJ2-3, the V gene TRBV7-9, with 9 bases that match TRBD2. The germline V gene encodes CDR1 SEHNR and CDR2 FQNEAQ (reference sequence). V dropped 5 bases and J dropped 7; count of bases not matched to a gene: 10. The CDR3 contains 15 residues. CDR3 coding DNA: TGTGCCAGCAGCCCATATAGCGGGAGCATCAATACGCAGTATTTT. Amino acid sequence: CASSPYSGSINTQYF.

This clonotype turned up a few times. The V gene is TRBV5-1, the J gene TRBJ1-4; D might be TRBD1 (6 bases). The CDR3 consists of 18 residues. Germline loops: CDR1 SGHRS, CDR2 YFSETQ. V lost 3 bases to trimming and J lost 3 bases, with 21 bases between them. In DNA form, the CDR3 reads TGCGCCAGCAGCTCGATTCCCGCCCCGACAGGACCTAATGAAAAACTGTTTTTT. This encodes CASSSIPAPTGPNEKLFF. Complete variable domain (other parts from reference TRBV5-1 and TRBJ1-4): KAGVTQTPRYLIKTRGQQVTLSCSPISGHRSVSWYQQTPGQGLQFLFEYFSETQRNKGNFPGRFSGRQFSNSRSEMNVSTLELGDSALYLCASSSIPAPTGPNEKLFFGSGTQLSVL.

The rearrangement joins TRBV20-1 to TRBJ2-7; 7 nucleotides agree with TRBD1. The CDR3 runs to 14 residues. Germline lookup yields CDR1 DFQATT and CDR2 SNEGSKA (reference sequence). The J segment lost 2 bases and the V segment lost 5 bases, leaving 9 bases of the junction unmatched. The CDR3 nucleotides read TGCAGTGCTTCTAAACCCCAGGGGGCCTACGAGCAGTACTTC. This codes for CSASKPQGAYEQYF.

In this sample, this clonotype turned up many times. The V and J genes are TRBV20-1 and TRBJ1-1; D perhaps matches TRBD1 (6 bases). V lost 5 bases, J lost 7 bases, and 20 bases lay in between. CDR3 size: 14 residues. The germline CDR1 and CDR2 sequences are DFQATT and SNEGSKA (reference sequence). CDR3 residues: CSAHSGAPQGEAFF. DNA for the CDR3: TGCAGTGCTCATTCGGGGGCCCCTCAGGGTGAAGCTTTCTTT.

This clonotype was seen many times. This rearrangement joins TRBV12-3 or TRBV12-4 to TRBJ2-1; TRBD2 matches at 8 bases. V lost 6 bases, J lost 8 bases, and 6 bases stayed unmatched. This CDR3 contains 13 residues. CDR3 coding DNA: TGTGCCAGCAGCCCAATCGGGAGGGATGAGCAGTTCTTC. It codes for CASSPIGRDEQFF.

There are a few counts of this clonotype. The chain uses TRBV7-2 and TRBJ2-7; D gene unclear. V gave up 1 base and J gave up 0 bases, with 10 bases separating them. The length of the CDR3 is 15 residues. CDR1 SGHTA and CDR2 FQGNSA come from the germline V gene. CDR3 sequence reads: CASSLGYRSSYEQYF. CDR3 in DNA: TGTGCCAGCAGCTTAGGGTACCGAAGCTCCTACGAGCAGTACTTC.

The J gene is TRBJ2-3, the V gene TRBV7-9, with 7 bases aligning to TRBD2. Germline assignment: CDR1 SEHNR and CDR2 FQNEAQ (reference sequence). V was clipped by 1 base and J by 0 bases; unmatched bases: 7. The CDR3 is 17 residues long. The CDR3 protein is CASSLGSGSTSTDTQYF. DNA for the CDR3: TGTGCCAGCAGCTTAGGTAGCGGGTCCACTAGCACAGATACGCAGTATTTT.

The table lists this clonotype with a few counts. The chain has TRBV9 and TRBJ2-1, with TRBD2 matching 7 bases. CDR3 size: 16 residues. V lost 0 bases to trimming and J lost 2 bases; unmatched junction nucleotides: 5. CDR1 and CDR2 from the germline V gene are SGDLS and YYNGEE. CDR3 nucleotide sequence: TGTGCCAGCAGCGTAGCTATCAGCGGGACCTACAATGAGCAGTTCTTC. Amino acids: CASSVAISGTYNEQFF.

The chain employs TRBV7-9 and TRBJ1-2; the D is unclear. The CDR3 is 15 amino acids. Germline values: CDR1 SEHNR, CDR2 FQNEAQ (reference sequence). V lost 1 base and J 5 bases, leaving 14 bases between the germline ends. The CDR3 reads CASSLVSDPVYGYTF. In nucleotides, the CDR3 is TGTGCCAGCAGCTTAGTTTCCGATCCGGTATATGGCTACACCTTC.

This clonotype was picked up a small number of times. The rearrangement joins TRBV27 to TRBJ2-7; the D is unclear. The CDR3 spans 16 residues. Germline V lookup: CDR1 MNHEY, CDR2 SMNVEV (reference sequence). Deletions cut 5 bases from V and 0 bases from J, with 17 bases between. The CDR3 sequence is CASSPFLATSSYEQYF. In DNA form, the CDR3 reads TGTGCCAGCAGTCCCTTTCTGGCAACGAGCTCCTACGAGCAGTACTTC.

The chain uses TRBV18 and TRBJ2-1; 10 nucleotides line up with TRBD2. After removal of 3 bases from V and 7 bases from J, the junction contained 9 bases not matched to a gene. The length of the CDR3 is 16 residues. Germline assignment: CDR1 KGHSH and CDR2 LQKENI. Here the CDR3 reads CASSPDWLAGDNEQFF. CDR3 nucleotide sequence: TGTGCCAGCTCACCGGATTGGCTAGCGGGAGATAATGAGCAGTTCTTC.

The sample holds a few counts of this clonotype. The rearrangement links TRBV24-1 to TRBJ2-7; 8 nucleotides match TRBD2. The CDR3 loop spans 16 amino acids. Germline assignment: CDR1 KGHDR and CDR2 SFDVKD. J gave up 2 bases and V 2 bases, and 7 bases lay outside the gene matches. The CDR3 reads CATSDSSGSVPYEQYF. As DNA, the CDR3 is TGTGCCACCAGTGATTCGAGCGGGAGTGTCCCCTACGAGCAGTACTTC.

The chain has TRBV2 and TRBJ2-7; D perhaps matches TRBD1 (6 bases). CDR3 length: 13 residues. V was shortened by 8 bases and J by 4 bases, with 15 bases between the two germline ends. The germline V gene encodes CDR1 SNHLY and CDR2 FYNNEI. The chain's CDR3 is CASGKRQGYEQYF. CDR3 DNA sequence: TGTGCCAGCGGAAAGCGCCAGGGGTACGAGCAGTACTTC.

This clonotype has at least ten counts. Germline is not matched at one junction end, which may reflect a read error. Written as DNA, the CDR3 is TGCGCCAGCAGCTTGCTTCGGGAGACCCAGTACTTC. As protein: CASSLLRETQYF. The chain uses TRBV7-2 and TRBJ2-5; D gene ambiguous. The length of the CDR3 is 12 residues. Germline loops: CDR1 SGHTA, CDR2 FQGNSA.

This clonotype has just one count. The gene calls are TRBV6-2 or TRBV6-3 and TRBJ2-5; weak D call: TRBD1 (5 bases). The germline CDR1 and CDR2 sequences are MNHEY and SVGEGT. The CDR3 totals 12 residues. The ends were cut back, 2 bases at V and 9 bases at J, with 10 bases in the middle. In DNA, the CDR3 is TGTGCCAGCAGTTACCCAGGGATTCCCCAGTACTTC. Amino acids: CASSYPGIPQYF.

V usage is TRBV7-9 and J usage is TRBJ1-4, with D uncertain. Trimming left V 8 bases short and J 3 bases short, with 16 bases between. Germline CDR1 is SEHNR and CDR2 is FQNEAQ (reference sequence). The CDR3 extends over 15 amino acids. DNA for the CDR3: TGTGCCAGCGGCCTCGGTGATATCCCTAATGAAAAACTGTTTTTT. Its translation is CASGLGDIPNEKLFF.

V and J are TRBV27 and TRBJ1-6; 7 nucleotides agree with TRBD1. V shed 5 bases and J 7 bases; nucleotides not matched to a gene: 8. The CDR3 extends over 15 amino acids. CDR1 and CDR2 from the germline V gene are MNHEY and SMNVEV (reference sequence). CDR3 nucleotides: TGTGCCAGCAGTAGACAGGGTGGGGGGAATTCACCCCTCCACTTT. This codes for CASSRQGGGNSPLHF.

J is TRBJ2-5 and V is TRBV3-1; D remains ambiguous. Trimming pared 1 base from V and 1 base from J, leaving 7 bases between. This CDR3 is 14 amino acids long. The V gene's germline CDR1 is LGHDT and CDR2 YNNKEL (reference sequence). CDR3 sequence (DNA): TGTGCCAGCAGCCAAGCAGGACGCCAAGAGACCCAGTACTTC. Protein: CASSQAGRQETQYF.

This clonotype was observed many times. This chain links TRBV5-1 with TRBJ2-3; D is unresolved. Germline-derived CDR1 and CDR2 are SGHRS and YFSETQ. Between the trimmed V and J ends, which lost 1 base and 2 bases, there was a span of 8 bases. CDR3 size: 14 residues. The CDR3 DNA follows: TGCGCCAGCAGCTTGACACCAACCACAGATACGCAGTATTTT. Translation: CASSLTPTTDTQYF.

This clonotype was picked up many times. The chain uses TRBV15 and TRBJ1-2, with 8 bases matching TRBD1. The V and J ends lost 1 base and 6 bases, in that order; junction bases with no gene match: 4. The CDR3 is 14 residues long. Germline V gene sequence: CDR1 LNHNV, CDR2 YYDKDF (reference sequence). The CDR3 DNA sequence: TGTGCCACCAGCAGAGCCTCAGGGGGCAATGGCTACACCTTC. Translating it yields CATSRASGGNGYTF.